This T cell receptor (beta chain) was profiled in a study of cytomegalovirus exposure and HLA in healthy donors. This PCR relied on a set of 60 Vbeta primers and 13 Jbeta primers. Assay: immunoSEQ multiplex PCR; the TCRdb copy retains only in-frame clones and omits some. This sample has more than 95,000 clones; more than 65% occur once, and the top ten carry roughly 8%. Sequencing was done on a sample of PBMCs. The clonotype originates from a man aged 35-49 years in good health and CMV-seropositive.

The CDR3 loop reads CASSRQADTEAFF. The CDR3 DNA is TGTGCCAGCAGTCGACAGGCAGACACTGAAGCTTTCTTT. The gene calls are TRBV2 and TRBJ1-1, with a tentative D call TRBD1 (6 bases). V was cut by 5 bases and J by 3 bases, with 10 bases left in between. Germline V gene data show CDR1 as SNHLY and CDR2 as FYNNEI. This CDR3 is 13 amino acids long.